Below, 6 T cell receptor beta chains from the same sample are listed, as sequenced in a study of CD8+CD57+ T cells in acquired aplastic anemia. Template material for TCR beta VDJ and CDR3 profiling consisted of genomic DNA. Each CDR3 protein is one row after TCRdb ran MiXCR on the reads. Of about 160,000 distinct CDR3 sequences listed, roughly 40% are singletons. The sequenced sample consisted of sorted CD4+, CD8+, or CD8+CD57+ T cells (not recorded which) from PBMCs. The receptors originated from a human donor in good health.

This clonotype was recorded a few times. V is TRBV6-1 and J is TRBJ2-3; D call uncertain. V was cut by 6 bases and J by 4 bases, with 11 bases left in between. Germline V gives CDR1 MNHNS, CDR2 SASEGT. This CDR3 region has 13 residues. The CDR3 DNA reads as TGTGCCAGCAGCCACCTAGTCGCAGATACGCAGTATTTT. Translated: CASSHLVADTQYF.

The rearrangement joins TRBV5-6 to TRBJ1-2; D ambiguous. This CDR3 spans 14 amino acids. Trimming took 0 bases from V and 0 from J, leaving 6 bases between them. Germline lookup yields CDR1 SGHDT and CDR2 YYEEEE. DNA for the CDR3: TGTGCCAGCAGCTTGGGGGCAACTAACTATGGCTACACCTTC. It encodes CASSLGATNYGYTF.

CDR3 coding DNA: TGTGCCAGCAGCCAAGGGCCGGGACAGGGTATGTACTTC. Its protein product is CASSQGPGQGMYF. The chain links TRBV4-2 to TRBJ2-7, with 9 positions matching TRBD1. The J segment lost 12 bases and the V segment lost 1 base, leaving 7 bases of the junction unmatched. This CDR3 contains 13 residues. Germline CDR1 and CDR2: LGHNA and YNFKEQ.

This clonotype was found many times. V usage is TRBV19 and J usage is TRBJ1-5; D is unclear. The CDR3 totals 15 residues. Trimming removed 3 bases at V and 4 bases at J, with 13 bases between. CDR1 and CDR2 from the germline V gene are LNHDA and SQIVND (reference sequence). The CDR3 here is CASSMVTENNQPQHF. The CDR3, as DNA: TGTGCCAGTAGTATGGTGACGGAAAATAATCAGCCCCAGCATTTT.

This clonotype appeared many times. The chain combines TRBV20-1 with TRBJ1-2, with D perhaps matching TRBD1 (6 bases). The germline V gene has CDR1 DFQATT and CDR2 SNEGSKA (reference sequence). The CDR3 is made up of 15 amino acids. V was cut by 5 bases and J by 3 bases, with 19 bases left in between. This CDR3 is CSAPQGQRAYYGYTF. The CDR3 DNA reads TGCAGTGCTCCCCAGGGGCAGAGGGCTTACTATGGCTACACCTTC.

V and J are TRBV6-1 and TRBJ2-7; 10 bases line up with TRBD2. This CDR3 has 14 amino acids. In germline, CDR1 is MNHNS, CDR2 SASEGT. V lost 6 bases to trimming and J lost 0 bases; unmatched junction nucleotides: 2. CDR3 loop: CASRGLAYSYEQYF. CDR3 nucleotide sequence: TGTGCCAGCAGGGGACTAGCGTACTCCTACGAGCAGTACTTC.